What follows is one T cell receptor (beta chain) and its context. Profiling relied on immunoSEQ multiplex PCR, and the TCRdb table lists in-frame clones only, not all of them. Among 70,000 or so clones listed, about nine tenths were seen once. The data were taken from a study of blood T cell repertoires in COVID-19. Study context: Acute-phase and convalescent COVID-19 samples originated in the United States, Italy and Spain.

This CDR3 has 18 residues. The V and J ends lost 4 bases and 5 bases respectively, with 26 bases between them. CDR1 is KGHSH and CDR2 is LQKENI in the germline V gene. The V and J genes are TRBV18 and TRBJ2-5; tentative D call: TRBD2 (6 bases). The source material was peripheral blood. This receptor was identified in a man between 65 and 80 years old with active or convalescent COVID-19. The CDR3 bases are TGTGCCAGCTCACTGGAGTCCACACTTAGCGGAGTCTCGGAGACCCAGTACTTC. As protein: CASSLESTLSGVSETQYF. Drawing the rest from reference TRBV18 and TRBJ2-5, the complete variable domain is NAGVMQNPRHLVRRRGQEARLRCSPMKGHSHVYWYRQLPEEGLKFMVYLQKENIIDESGMPKERFSAEFPKEGPSILRIQQVVRGDSAAYFCASSLESTLSGVSETQYFGPGTRLLVL.